This T cell receptor (beta chain) is drawn from a study of blood T cell repertoires in COVID-19. CDR1 MDHEN and CDR2 SYDVKM come from the germline V gene. Losses at the gene ends were 1 base for V and 6 bases for J; bases not matched to a gene: 7. There are 15 residues in the CDR3. Under the authors' procedure: For nucleated cells, counts were estimated from reference gene primer amplification. Repertoires were generated with immunoSEQ multiplex PCR, while TCRdb's copy carries only in-frame clones and drops some. From that table come the V and J calls and clone size; the DNA was used to work out D and trimming. The sample records approximately 300,000 clones, about 85% being singletons.

What was sequenced was peripheral blood. This TCR was recovered from a man between 18 and 29 years old with active or convalescent COVID-19. V and J are TRBV28 and TRBJ1-2; TRBD1 matches 8 bases. The CDR3 bases are TGTGCCAGCAGTTTATTTCCAGGGGGCTACGATGGCTACACCTTC. Translated: CASSLFPGGYDGYTF.